This is a list of T cell receptor beta chains from one sample in a study of blood T cell repertoires in COVID-19. Profiled with immunoSEQ multiplex PCR; TCRdb holds only in-frame clones, not every one. The repertoire holds approximately 300,000 clones, with around four fifths as singletons. The source material was peripheral blood. Receptors were obtained from a woman between 45 and 60 years old with active or convalescent COVID-19. The CDR3 runs from the conserved cysteine through the conserved F or W. Fields, in order: clone size, V gene, D gene, J gene, CDR3 length, CDR3 DNA, CDR3 protein. The D gene is left open where the match is weak. The size of a clone is reported for some rows only, either as once, few or many, or as a class for expanded clones.

NA	TRBV28	NA	TRBJ1-2	14	TGTGCCAGCAGTCCGGACAGCATCACCTATGGCTACACCTTC	CASSPDSITYGYTF
few	TRBV4-2	TRBD1	TRBJ1-1	14	TGTGCCAGCTGTACAGGGGACTTGAACACTGAAGCTTTCTTT	CASCTGDLNTEAFF
NA	TRBV11-3	TRBD2	TRBJ2-7	15	TGTGCCAGCAGCCCCCAGGCGGGGGACTCCTACGAGCAGTACTTC	CASSPQAGDSYEQYF
few	TRBV4-1	NA	TRBJ1-5	16	TGCGCCAGCAGCCAAACCGGGCAGGGGAACAATCAGCCCCAGCATTTT	CASSQTGQGNNQPQHF
NA	TRBV6-1	NA	TRBJ2-1	15	TGTGCCAGCAGTGAATTACAGAAACTCTACAATGAGCAGTTCTTC	CASSELQKLYNEQFF
NA	TRBV4-1	TRBD1	TRBJ1-5	18	TGCGCCAGCGTTTTGGGGGACAGGGGCCGCTCCACAAATCAGCCCCAGCATTTT	CASVLGDRGRSTNQPQHF
NA	TRBV7-9	TRBD1	TRBJ2-5	14	TGTGCCAGCAGCGTTACAGGGGGGCAGGGGACCCAGTACTTC	CASSVTGGQGTQYF
NA	TRBV7-3	NA	TRBJ2-7	13	TGTGCCAGCAGCTTAGGGAGGTACTACGAGCAGTACTTC	CASSLGRYYEQYF
NA	TRBV9	NA	TRBJ2-1	19	TGTGCCAGCAGCGTGGGTCTCGTGCTGGCGGGAAGCTCCTACAATGAGCAGTTCTTC	CASSVGLVLAGSSYNEQFF
NA	TRBV2	TRBD2	TRBJ2-7	14	TGTGCCAGCTGCGGGACTAATCCCTACGAGGAGCAGTACTTC	CASCGTNPYEEQYF
NA	TRBV18	NA	TRBJ1-1	14	TGTGCCAGCTCACCACAGTACATGAACACTGAAGCTTTCTTT	CASSPQYMNTEAFF
once	TRBV3-1/TRBV3-2	NA	TRBJ2-1	13	TGTGCCAGCAGCCCCTCAGGGGCTAATGAGCAGTTCTTC	CASSPSGANEQFF
NA	TRBV5-6	TRBD1	TRBJ1-2	15	TGTGCCAGCAGCCTTAACAGGGGGCGAGTCTATGGCTACACCTTC	CASSLNRGRVYGYTF
NA	TRBV7-3	NA	TRBJ2-5	15	TGTGCCAGCAGCGCGGTGGGGGGAGGCGGCGAGACCCAGTACTTC	CASSAVGGGGETQYF
NA	TRBV6-5	NA	TRBJ1-4	13	TGTGCCAGCAGTCGGACAGTTAATGAAAAACTGTTTTTT	CASSRTVNEKLFF
NA	TRBV6-1	NA	TRBJ1-1	10	TGTGCCAGCAGTGAAGTTAAAGCTTTCTTT	CASSEVKAFF
NA	TRBV10-3	TRBD2	TRBJ2-7	18	TGTGCCATCAGTGGAGGGGAAGGACTAGCGGGAGGCCCCTACGAGCAGTACTTC	CAISGGEGLAGGPYEQYF
once	TRBV14	NA	TRBJ1-5	19	TGTGCCAGCAGCCAAGAGTTCGCCCGGGAGGGAGAGGATTCTCAGCCCCAGCATTTT	CASSQEFAREGEDSQPQHF
NA	TRBV10-3	TRBD1	TRBJ1-2	12	TGTGCCGTCGACAGGGGGCAGGGTGGCTACACCTTC	CAVDRGQGGYTF
NA	TRBV5-4	TRBD2	TRBJ2-1	15	TGTGCCAGCAGCTTCCGACTAGCGGGAGACAATGAGCAGTTCTTC	CASSFRLAGDNEQFF
NA	TRBV7-9	TRBD1	TRBJ1-3	16	TGTGCCAGCAGCTTGCAGGGGGTCTACTCTGGAAACACCATATATTTT	CASSLQGVYSGNTIYF
NA	TRBV19	NA	TRBJ2-2	15	TGTGCCAGTAGTGCGCAGGGGACGAACACCGGGGAGCTGTTTTTT	CASSAQGTNTGELFF
NA	TRBV6-5	NA	TRBJ1-3	15	TGTGCCAGCAGTTACTCGGGCGGGTACGGAAACACCATATATTTT	CASSYSGGYGNTIYF
NA	TRBV7-9	NA	TRBJ2-7	15	TGTGCCAGCAGCCGCCCCGGCCGGAGGCCCTACGAGCAGTACTTC	CASSRPGRRPYEQYF
once	TRBV12-3/TRBV12-4	NA	TRBJ1-4	13	TGTGCCAGCAGTTTGGCGGAGACGAAAAAACTGTTTTTT	CASSLAETKKLFF
NA	TRBV2	TRBD1	TRBJ1-1	14	TGTGCCAGCAGGCCGGGACAGAGGTGGACTGAAGCTTTCTTT	CASRPGQRWTEAFF
NA	TRBV3-1/TRBV3-2	TRBD1	TRBJ1-4	15	TGTGCCAGCAGCGCGCCGGGACAGGGGAATGAAAAACTGTTTTTT	CASSAPGQGNEKLFF
NA	TRBV5-1	NA	TRBJ2-3	16	TGCGCCAGCAGCCCCCTTTCTGCGGGACGCACAGATACGCAGTATTTT	CASSPLSAGRTDTQYF
NA	TRBV7-2	NA	TRBJ1-1	16	TGTGCCAGCAGCTTAGCCCAACAGGTTAAGAACACTGAAGCTTTCTTT	CASSLAQQVKNTEAFF
NA	TRBV29-1	NA	TRBJ1-5	13	TGCAGCGTCAGAACAGGGTTAAATCAGCCCCAGCATTTT	CSVRTGLNQPQHF
NA	TRBV28	NA	TRBJ1-2	14	TGTGCCAGCAGTGGTCGGAGGGCGAGCTATGGCTACACCTTC	CASSGRRASYGYTF
NA	TRBV5-1	NA	TRBJ2-7	15	TGCGCCAGCAGCTTGGTTACCGGGAGCTCCTACGAGCAGTACTTC	CASSLVTGSSYEQYF
NA	TRBV7-3	NA	TRBJ1-3	13	TGTGCCAGCAGCCGTGGAGTAGGAAACACCATATATTTT	CASSRGVGNTIYF
NA	TRBV5-1	TRBD1	TRBJ2-3	16	TGCGCCAGCAGCTTGCAGGGACAGGGGGCCGGAGATACGCAGTATTTT	CASSLQGQGAGDTQYF
NA	TRBV29-1	NA	TRBJ1-2	11	TGCAGCGTTGGAGGGTTCTATGGCTACACCTTC	CSVGGFYGYTF
NA	TRBV27	NA	TRBJ1-1	18	TGTGCCAGCAGTTCGCTCCAGGGCTTTATTAGTATGAACACTGAAGCTTTCTTT	CASSSLQGFISMNTEAFF
NA	TRBV3-1/TRBV3-2	NA	TRBJ1-1	13	TGTGCCAGCGGGGGGGGCGGTTACACTGAAGCTTTCTTT	CASGGGGYTEAFF
NA	TRBV7-9	TRBD2	TRBJ2-7	14	TGTGCCAGCAGCTTAAGAAGCGGGATCTACGAGCAGTACTTC	CASSLRSGIYEQYF
NA	TRBV21-1	NA	TRBJ1-4	15	TGTGCCAGCAGCAATGACAGGTTGGTTAATGAAAAACTGTTTTTT	CASSNDRLVNEKLFF
NA	TRBV25-1	TRBD2	TRBJ2-1	18	TGTGCCAGCAGTGGGGGGAGGGTCCCCACTACTTTAAACAATGAGCAGTTCTTC	CASSGGRVPTTLNNEQFF
NA	TRBV2	NA	TRBJ2-2	15	TGTGCCAGCAGTGCCCTACCCCCGAACACCGGGGAGCTGTTTTTT	CASSALPPNTGELFF
few	TRBV20-1	NA	TRBJ1-4	13	TGCAGTGCGAGTTCGGGGATTCTGGAAAAACTGTTTTTT	CSASSGILEKLFF
NA	TRBV19	TRBD2	TRBJ2-5	15	TGTGCCAGTAGTATCGGTGGCGGGAGGTCCGAGACCCAGTACTTC	CASSIGGGRSETQYF
NA	TRBV28	TRBD2	TRBJ2-3	16	TGTGCCAGCAGTGAGACTAGCGGGAGGGGCACAGATACGCAGTATTTT	CASSETSGRGTDTQYF